Presented here are 8 T cell receptor beta chains from one specimen sequenced in a study of T-cell reconstitution after alpha-beta-depleted transplantation in children. This sample's TCRbeta library carried unique molecular identifier barcodes. Using its own MiXCR run on the PCR reads, TCRdb lists one record per CDR3 protein. The sample comprises about 240,000 distinct CDR3 sequences, more than 10% of which are singletons, and around 2.8% rests with the top ten. Sequencing used PBMCs from the stem cell graft donor, obtained from the stem cell graft. Source of these receptors: a human donor who donated a stem cell graft to a child with acute lymphoblastic leukemia.

This clonotype came up a few times. This rearrangement joins TRBV30 to TRBJ1-1; D might be TRBD1 (6 bases). The CDR3 is 14 residues long. V was pared by 1 base and J by 1 base, with 10 bases between. Germline V CDR1 and CDR2: GTSNPN, SVGIG (reference sequence). The CDR3 DNA reads as TGTGCCTGGAGTGGGGGGCAGAGGAACACTGAAGCTTTCTTT. This codes for CAWSGGQRNTEAFF.

Ten or more counts support this clonotype. CDR3 amino acids: CASSVISTGELFF. The CDR3 DNA follows: TGTGCCAGCAGCGTCATTAGCACCGGGGAGCTGTTTTTT. The chain combines TRBV9 with TRBJ2-2; D is ambiguous. The V gene lost 2 bases and the J gene lost 4 bases, with 6 bases spanning the gap. CDR3 length: 13 amino acids. Per germline, CDR1 SGDLS and CDR2 YYNGEE.

This clonotype was observed at least ten times. The DNA of the CDR3 is TGCAGTGCTAGAAAACAGGGGACCTATAATTCACCCCTCCACTTT. It specifies CSARKQGTYNSPLHF. The chain couples TRBV20-1 to TRBJ1-6; 7 bases line up with TRBD1. Germline values: CDR1 DFQATT, CDR2 SNEGSKA (reference sequence). V trimming: 2 bases; J trimming: 2 bases; junction bases outside the gene matches: 3. This CDR3 is built from 15 residues.

This clonotype was seen many times. The CDR3 DNA sequence: TGTGCCAGCAGTGGTCCGGGAATGGGGAATGAGCAGTTCTTC. Protein: CASSGPGMGNEQFF. The chain recombines TRBV6-1 with TRBJ2-1; possible D gene TRBD2, 5 bases. This CDR3 spans 14 amino acids. Per germline, CDR1 MNHNS and CDR2 SASEGT. The V end lost 4 bases, the J end lost 7 bases, and 14 bases lay between the germline ends.

This clonotype appeared a few times. The rearrangement links TRBV29-1 to TRBJ2-1, with D perhaps assigned TRBD1 or TRBD2 (6 bases each). V lost 4 bases and J 11 bases, leaving 9 bases between the germline ends. CDR1 is SQVTM, CDR2 ANQGSEA, per germline. This CDR3 is built from 10 residues. CDR3 residues: CSVAGGQQFF. Written as DNA, the CDR3 is TGCAGCGTTGCCGGGGGCCAGCAGTTCTTC.

This clonotype was detected many times. This CDR3 reads CASSSTESGPQGILTDTQYF. CDR3 bases: TGTGCCAGCAGCTCAACCGAAAGCGGGCCTCAGGGGATACTCACAGATACGCAGTATTTT. The chain employs TRBV11-1 and TRBJ2-3; perhaps D is TRBD1 or TRBD2 (6 bases each). CDR3 size: 20 residues. CDR1 and CDR2 (germline): SGHAT, FQDESV (reference sequence). The V gene lost 4 bases and the J gene lost 2 bases, with 28 bases spanning the gap.

This clonotype occurred a few times. The chain couples TRBV19 to TRBJ1-2; no reliable D call. The CDR3 loop spans 12 amino acids. Per germline, CDR1 LNHDA and CDR2 SQIVND (reference sequence). Deletions cut 3 bases from V and 8 bases from J, with 10 bases between. The CDR3 here is CASSIKLGGYTF. The CDR3 bases are TGTGCCAGTAGTATCAAGCTAGGAGGCTACACCTTC.

This clonotype has at least ten counts. J is TRBJ2-2 and V is TRBV5-1; D is uncertain. CDR3 size: 15 residues. Germline assignment: CDR1 SGHRS and CDR2 YFSETQ. Between the trimmed V and J ends, which lost 0 bases and 5 bases, there was a span of 11 bases. The CDR3 is CASSLGSFETGELFF. DNA of the CDR3: TGCGCCAGCAGCTTGGGCTCGTTTGAGACCGGGGAGCTGTTTTTT.